Reported below is one TCR beta chain. Its antigen is unidentified. The same CDR3 can be traced to other DNA sequences in this sample. This record belongs to a study of shared clonotypes between healthy human individuals. Study-level points and caveats: Tissue TCR repertoires likely differ from these blood-only repertoires.

Naive CD8 populations comprised CD45RO-negative cells positively selected for CCR7, excluding terminally differentiated effector memory CD45RA+ cells. The donors, all of them Caucasian adults, lived in Nashville, Tennessee. Germline CDR1 and CDR2: SGDLS and YYNGEE. This CDR3 is built from 14 residues. Between the trimmed V and J ends, which lost 0 bases and 5 bases, there was a span of 12 bases. In the authors' workflow: Filtering of immunoSEQ junctional sequences could not match full-length read filtering. Generated by immunoSEQ multiplex PCR, the TCRdb table keeps only in-frame clones and is missing some. V and J calls and clone size are given by that table; D and trimming were obtained from the DNA. Here the sample spans approximately 2,000,000 clones, around 93% being singletons.

The clonotype was recovered from a man aged 18 to 30 in good health. Some clones in this sample may be carry-over from other donors' samples. Sequencing used naive CD8+ T cells from PBMCs. The V call is TRBV9, the J call TRBJ2-7; D not resolved. CDR3 DNA sequence: TGTGCCAGCAGCGTAGATGGCACACCCAACGAGCAGTACTTC. This gives the protein CASSVDGTPNEQYF. Looking up the rest from reference TRBV9 and TRBJ2-7 gives the full variable domain: DSGVTQTPKHLITATGQRVTLRCSPRSGDLSVYWYQQSLDQGLQFLIQYYNGEERAKGNILERFSAQQFPDLHSELNLSSLELGDSALYFCASSVDGTPNEQYFGPGTRLTVT.